This T cell receptor (beta chain) was identified during a study of cytomegalovirus exposure and HLA in healthy donors. General study points: In an earlier analysis, in some 500 donors, most V segments appeared productive either ~87% or ~30% of the time. With further analysis later on, most CMV-associated TCR beta chains appeared HLA-restricted. The study recorded fewer than 200 TCR beta chains that were cytomegalovirus-associated.

PCR involved 60 Vbeta and 13 Jbeta primers. Study processing details: Later reanalysis found about 78 million unique TCR beta chains, about 11 million of them shared. Produced via immunoSEQ multiplex PCR; TCRdb's table is partial and in-frame only. The D gene and trimming were derived from the DNA, and the V and J assignments and clone size from that table. The sample includes about 98,000 clones, roughly two thirds of them seen just once. The CDR3 has 14 amino acids. Germline CDR1 reads LGHNA; CDR2 reads YSLEER. Trimming cost V 0 bases and J 1 base, with 6 bases left between them. A word on this clone: Antigen unknown.

This sequence joins TRBV4-3 and TRBJ1-1; D is uncertain. The TCR was taken from a man in his fifties in good health and CMV-seronegative. Sequences were obtained from PBMCs. The CDR3, as DNA: TGCGCCAGCAGCCAAGACGCGGGGAACACTGAAGCTTTCTTT. Translation gives CASSQDAGNTEAFF.